This section outlines one T cell receptor (beta chain) sequence together with its context. TCRdb reprocessed the RT-PCR reads with MiXCR, giving one entry per CDR3 protein. Altogether fewer than 800,000 distinct CDR3 sequences are present, about 14% being singletons, with the ten largest covering 3.6%. The CDR3 sequence is 15 residues long. Germline values: CDR1 DFQATT, CDR2 SNEGSKA (reference sequence). Trimming removed 3 bases at V and 1 base at J, with 13 bases between. The source material was memory CD4+ T cells from blood. The clonotype comes from a female donor in good health, serving as a healthy control. This chain connects TRBV20-1 to TRBJ2-1, with D uncertain. Here the CDR3 DNA reads TGCAGTGCTAGTAATCCGTCGATTTCCTACAATGAGCAGTTCTTC. Its protein product is CSASNPSISYNEQFF.